These T cell receptor beta chains were read from a single sample in a study of CD8+CD57+ T cells in acquired aplastic anemia. One entry per CDR3 protein, called by TCRdb with MiXCR from the reads. This table has 300,000 or so distinct CDR3 sequences, approximately 57% appearing once. The specimen sequenced was sorted CD4+, CD8+, or CD8+CD57+ T cells (not recorded which) from PBMCs. Every receptor here comes from a human donor with aplastic anemia. The CDR3 runs from the conserved cysteine through the conserved F or W. The D gene is left open where the match is weak. Where a row states a size, it is once, few, many or the class of an expanded clone; other rows omit it.

>TRBJ2-3|TRBD1|TRBV11-3|many
CASSLDGQGPTDTQYF
TGTGCCAGCAGCTTAGATGGACAGGGGCCCACAGATACGCAGTATTTT
>TRBJ2-7|-|TRBV2|many
CASTSGGQSYEQYF
TGTGCCAGCACGAGTGGAGGGCAGTCCTACGAGCAGTACTTC
>TRBJ2-7|-|TRBV25-1|-
CASSDVDWTYEQYF
TGTGCCAGCAGTGATGTTGACTGGACCTACGAGCAGTACTTC
>TRBJ1-5|-|TRBV15|few
CATSRVRDNQPQHF
TGTGCCACCAGCAGAGTAAGGGACAATCAGCCCCAGCATTTT
>TRBJ2-1|-|TRBV7-2|many
CASSLEGRNEQFF
TGTGCCAGCAGCTTAGAGGGACGCAATGAGCAGTTCTTC
>TRBJ2-3|-|TRBV12-3/TRBV12-4|-
CASSSAPGGIYTQYF
TGTGCCAGCAGTTCAGCGCCCGGGGGCATTTATACGCAGTATTTT
>TRBJ2-2|-|TRBV7-2|-
CASSLGAGRNTGELSF
TGTGCCAGCAGCTTAGGGGCAGGGCGGAACACCGGGGAGCTGTCCTTT
>TRBJ2-7|-|TRBV2|many
CASRRGFVYEQYF
TGTGCCAGCAGGAGGGGGTTTGTGTACGAGCAGTACTTC
>TRBJ2-3|-|TRBV10-1|-
CPSSDPVTDTQYF
TGCCCCAGCAGTGACCCAGTCACAGATACGCAGTATTTT
>TRBJ2-1|-|TRBV7-9|-
CAGSFANEQFF
TGTGCCGGCAGCTTTGCTAATGAGCAGTTCTTC
>TRBJ1-2|-|TRBV6-6|many
CASSANYGYTF
TGTGCCAGCAGTGCCAACTATGGCTACACCTTC
>TRBJ2-7|-|TRBV10-3|-
CAIRYSSGSYEQYF
TGTGCCATCAGGTACAGTTCCGGCTCCTACGAGCAGTACTTC
>TRBJ2-7|TRBD2|TRBV24-1|-
CATSRAGGQSEQYF
TGTGCCACCAGTCGAGCGGGAGGGCAATCCGAGCAGTACTTC
>TRBJ2-5|-|TRBV3-1|many
CASSRSTYEETQYF
TGTGCCAGCAGCCGTTCGACGTACGAAGAGACCCAGTACTTC
>TRBJ2-7|TRBD1|TRBV7-9|-
CASSSPTGPNIYERYF
TGTGCCAGCAGCTCTCCGACAGGGCCCAATATCTACGAGCGGTACTTC
>TRBJ2-7|-|TRBV20-1|-
CSATAGTPPYEQYF
TGCAGTGCAACCGCGGGAACGCCTCCCTACGAGCAGTACTTC
>TRBJ1-6|-|TRBV15|many
CATSRDLQGYSPLHF
TGTGCCACCAGCAGAGATCTCCAGGGATATTCACCCCTCCACTTT
>TRBJ2-7|-|TRBV9|-
CASSVDLAGEQYF
TGTGCCAGCAGCGTAGATCTAGCTGGCGAGCAGTACTTC
>TRBJ1-2|TRBD1|TRBV19|once
CASSGQVQGVNYSYTF
TGTGCCAGTAGCGGACAGGTCCAGGGAGTCAACTATAGCTACACCTTC
>TRBJ2-1|TRBD2|TRBV24-1|-
CATSDSGLVGNNEQFF
TGTGCCACCAGTGATTCCGGACTAGTGGGAAACAATGAGCAGTTCTTC
>TRBJ2-1|-|TRBV14|many
CASSAHQGPAGIMEQFF
TGTGCCAGCAGCGCACACCAGGGCCCAGCGGGCATCATGGAGCAGTTCTTC
>TRBJ1-3|-|TRBV7-8|-
CASSDSYRRCGNTIYF
TGTGCCAGCAGCGACTCCTACCGAAGGTGTGGAAACACCATATATTTT
>TRBJ2-7|-|TRBV20-1|-
CSAKPNLGSYEQYF
TGCAGTGCTAAACCTAATTTAGGCTCCTACGAGCAGTACTTC
>TRBJ1-1|TRBD1|TRBV14|many
CASRPDRKNTEAFF
TGTGCCAGCAGACCGGACAGGAAGAACACTGAAGCTTTCTTT
>TRBJ2-5|-|TRBV3-1|-
CASSQLGTPTETQYF
TGTGCCAGCAGCCAATTAGGGACACCGACGGAGACCCAGTACTTC
>TRBJ2-5|-|TRBV19|-
CASTPGQLYQETQYF
TGTGCCAGCACCCCCGGACAGTTATACCAAGAGACCCAGTACTTC
>TRBJ1-1|TRBD1|TRBV5-4|-
CASSLEDRAVRAFF
TGTGCCAGCAGCTTGGAAGACAGGGCGGTTCGAGCTTTCTTT
>TRBJ2-7|-|TRBV5-5|many
CASSPRQDSGEQYF
TGTGCCAGCAGCCCGCGACAGGACTCGGGCGAGCAGTACTTC
>TRBJ2-5|TRBD2|TRBV5-4|-
CASSQGLAGGQGETQYF
TGTGCCAGCAGCCAGGGACTAGCGGGGGGGCAGGGAGAGACCCAGTACTTC
>TRBJ1-6|-|TRBV7-9|few
CASSLVGVGSPLHF
TGTGCCAGCAGCTTAGTGGGGGTAGGTTCACCCCTCCACTTT
>TRBJ1-2|-|TRBV29-1|-
CSVEDSPRYGYTF
TGCAGCGTTGAAGACAGTCCACGCTATGGCTACACCTTC